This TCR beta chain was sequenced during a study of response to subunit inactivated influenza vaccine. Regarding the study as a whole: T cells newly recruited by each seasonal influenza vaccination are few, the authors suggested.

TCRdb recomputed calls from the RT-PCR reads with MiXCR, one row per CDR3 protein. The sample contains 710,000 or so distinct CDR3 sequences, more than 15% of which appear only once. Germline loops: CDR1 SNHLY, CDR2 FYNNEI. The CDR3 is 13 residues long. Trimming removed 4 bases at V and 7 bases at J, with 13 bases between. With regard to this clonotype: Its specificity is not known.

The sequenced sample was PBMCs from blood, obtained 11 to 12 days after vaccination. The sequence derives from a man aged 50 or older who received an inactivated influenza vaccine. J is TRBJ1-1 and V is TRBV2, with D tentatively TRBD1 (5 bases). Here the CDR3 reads CASSVWGTNEAFF. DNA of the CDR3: TGTGCCAGCAGTGTCTGGGGGACTAATGAAGCTTTCTTT.